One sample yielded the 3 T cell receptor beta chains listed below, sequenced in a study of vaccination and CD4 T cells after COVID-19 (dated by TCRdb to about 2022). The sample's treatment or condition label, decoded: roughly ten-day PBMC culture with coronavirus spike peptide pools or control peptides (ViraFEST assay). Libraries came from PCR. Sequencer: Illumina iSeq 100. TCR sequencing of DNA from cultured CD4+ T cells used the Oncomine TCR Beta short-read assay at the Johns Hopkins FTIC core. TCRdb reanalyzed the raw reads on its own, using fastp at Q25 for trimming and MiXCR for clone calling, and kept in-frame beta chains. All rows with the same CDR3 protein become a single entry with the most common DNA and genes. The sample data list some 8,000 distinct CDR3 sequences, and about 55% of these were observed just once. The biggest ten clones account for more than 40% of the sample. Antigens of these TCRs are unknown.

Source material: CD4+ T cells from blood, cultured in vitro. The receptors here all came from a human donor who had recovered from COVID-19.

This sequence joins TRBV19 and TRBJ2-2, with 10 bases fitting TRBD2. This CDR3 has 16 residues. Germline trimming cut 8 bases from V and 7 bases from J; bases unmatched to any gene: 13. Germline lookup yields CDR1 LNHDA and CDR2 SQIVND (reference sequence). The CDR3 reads CASRYLSGGIGGELFF. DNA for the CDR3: TGTGCCAGTCGCTACCTTAGCGGGGGGATTGGCGGGGAGCTGTTTTTT.

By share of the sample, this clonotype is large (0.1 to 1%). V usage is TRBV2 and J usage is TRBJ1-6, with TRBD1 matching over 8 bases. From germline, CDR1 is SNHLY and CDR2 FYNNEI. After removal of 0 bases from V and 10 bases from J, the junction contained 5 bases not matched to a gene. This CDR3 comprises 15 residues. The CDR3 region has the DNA TGTGCCAGCAGTGAAGCGCAGGGGGCAAGGTCACCCCTCCACTTT. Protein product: CASSEAQGARSPLHF.

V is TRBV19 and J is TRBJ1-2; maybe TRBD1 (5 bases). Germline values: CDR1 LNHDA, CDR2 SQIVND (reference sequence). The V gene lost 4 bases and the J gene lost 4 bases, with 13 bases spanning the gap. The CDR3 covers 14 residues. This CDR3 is CASSTQGNVYGYTF. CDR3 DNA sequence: TGTGCCAGTAGTACGCAGGGAAATGTCTATGGCTACACCTTC.